These T cell receptor beta chains were read from a single sample in a study of T cells in Graves' hyperthyroidism and ophthalmopathy. Using its own MiXCR run on the multiplex PCR reads, TCRdb lists one record per CDR3 protein. Of roughly 700,000 distinct CDR3 sequences listed, 15% to 20% are singletons. Sequencing was performed on blood. The receptors originated from a man aged 50-59 years with Graves' hyperthyroidism. Each CDR3 is given with its conserved first and last residue. Each record gives: J gene, D gene, V gene, clone size, CDR3 DNA, CDR3 protein. The D gene is left open where the match is weak. Not all rows give a size; the values are once, few, many and, for expanded clones, a class.

J: TRBJ1-2
D: -
V: TRBV28
size: many
DNA: TGTGCCAGCAGACTTAACTATGGCTACACCTTC
CDR3: CASRLNYGYTF

J: TRBJ2-1
D: TRBD2
V: TRBV7-2
size: -
DNA: TGTGCCAGGAGCTTAGGCAGCGGGAGGTGGGATGAGCAGTTCTTC
CDR3: CARSLGSGRWDEQFF

J: TRBJ2-3
D: TRBD2
V: TRBV9
size: few
DNA: TGTGCCAGCAGCGCGGGACTAGCGGGACGTGCAGATACGCAGTATTTT
CDR3: CASSAGLAGRADTQYF

J: TRBJ2-1
D: -
V: TRBV19
size: many
DNA: TGTGCCAGTAGTATACTGGCCTCAGGCTCCTACAATGAGCAGTTCTTC
CDR3: CASSILASGSYNEQFF

J: TRBJ1-5
D: -
V: TRBV30
size: many
DNA: TGTGCCTGGAGTGTTAGGGCGGGGAATCAGCCCCAGCATTTT
CDR3: CAWSVRAGNQPQHF

J: TRBJ2-1
D: -
V: TRBV18
size: many
DNA: TGTGCCAGCTCACCACCGGTAGGGAATGAGCAGTTCTTC
CDR3: CASSPPVGNEQFF

J: TRBJ2-3
D: -
V: TRBV24-1
size: many
DNA: TGTGCCACCAGTGACCGCTACAGGGAGACAGATACGCAGTATTTT
CDR3: CATSDRYRETDTQYF

J: TRBJ2-7
D: TRBD2
V: TRBV6-2/TRBV6-3
size: many
DNA: TGTGCCAGCCGTCAAAGCGGGGCAGTAACCTACGAGCAGTACTTC
CDR3: CASRQSGAVTYEQYF

J: TRBJ2-7
D: -
V: TRBV7-2
size: few
DNA: TGTGCCAGCAGCCGAGAGGACAGACCTCGCTACGAGCAGTACTTC
CDR3: CASSREDRPRYEQYF

J: TRBJ2-1
D: -
V: TRBV7-2
size: many
DNA: TGTGCCAGCGGGCGGGGCACCTACAATGAGCAGTTCTTC
CDR3: CASGRGTYNEQFF

J: TRBJ1-5
D: TRBD1
V: TRBV9
size: many
DNA: TGTGCCAGCAGCGCCGGAACGGGACAGGGAGCCAATCAGCCCCAGCATTTT
CDR3: CASSAGTGQGANQPQHF

J: TRBJ1-2
D: -
V: TRBV12-3/TRBV12-4
size: few
DNA: TGTGCCAGCACCGAGGGGGGCCCCCGGGACTATGGCTACACCTTC
CDR3: CASTEGGPRDYGYTF

J: TRBJ1-1
D: -
V: TRBV6-2/TRBV6-3
size: many
DNA: TGTGCCAGCAGGACCGGGACCCGTAGGACTGAAGCTTTCTTT
CDR3: CASRTGTRRTEAFF

J: TRBJ1-1
D: -
V: TRBV29-1
size: -
DNA: TGCAGCGTTGAAACGACTATGAACACTGAAGCTTTCTTT
CDR3: CSVETTMNTEAFF

J: TRBJ1-2
D: TRBD1
V: TRBV5-1
size: -
DNA: TGCGCCAGCAGCTCGACACTCCCCGGGACAGGGGGCCTCTATGGCTACACCTTC
CDR3: CASSSTLPGTGGLYGYTF

J: TRBJ2-7
D: TRBD2
V: TRBV28
size: many
DNA: TGTGCCAGCAGTTTATCGGCTAGCGGGAGGTACGAGCAGTACTTC
CDR3: CASSLSASGRYEQYF

J: TRBJ2-1
D: -
V: TRBV7-6
size: few
DNA: TGTGCCAGCAGCTTCAGTTCGGCCGATGAGCAGTTCTTC
CDR3: CASSFSSADEQFF

J: TRBJ2-2
D: TRBD2
V: TRBV7-2
size: many
DNA: TGTGCCAGCAGCCTAGGGACTAGCGGGATCACCGGGGAGCTGTTTTTT
CDR3: CASSLGTSGITGELFF

J: TRBJ1-1
D: -
V: TRBV2
size: many
DNA: TGTGCCAGCAGTCGCCAGGGGAGGACTGAAGCTTTCTTT
CDR3: CASSRQGRTEAFF

J: TRBJ2-1
D: TRBD2
V: TRBV2
size: many
DNA: TGTGCCAGCAGTCCTCAGACTAGCAGCTACAATGAGCAGTTCTTC
CDR3: CASSPQTSSYNEQFF

J: TRBJ2-1
D: TRBD2
V: TRBV4-3
size: -
DNA: TGCGCCAGCAGCCAAGTTGGACTAGCGGGGGCATTCTCCTACAATGAGCAGTTCTTC
CDR3: CASSQVGLAGAFSYNEQFF

J: TRBJ2-7
D: -
V: TRBV12-3/TRBV12-4
size: few
DNA: TGTGCCAGCAGTCGATACCCCCCGCGGGAGCAGTACTTC
CDR3: CASSRYPPREQYF

J: TRBJ1-5
D: -
V: TRBV4-1
size: few
DNA: TGCGCCAGCAGCCAAGAGCGCCTAGGGGGGGCTTTTCAGCCCCAGCATTTT
CDR3: CASSQERLGGAFQPQHF

J: TRBJ1-2
D: -
V: TRBV7-9
size: many
DNA: TGTGCCAGCAGCTCCTCAGAATACAATTCTAACTATGGCTACACCTTC
CDR3: CASSSSEYNSNYGYTF

J: TRBJ2-3
D: TRBD2
V: TRBV6-1
size: few
DNA: TGTGCCAGCAGTGTGAAAACTAGCGGGAGCACAGATACGCAGTATTTT
CDR3: CASSVKTSGSTDTQYF

J: TRBJ2-1
D: TRBD1
V: TRBV6-2/TRBV6-3
size: once
DNA: TGTGCCAGCAGCTTGGACAGGGAGAAGTATAATGAGCAGTTCTTC
CDR3: CASSLDREKYNEQFF

J: TRBJ2-2
D: -
V: TRBV9
size: -
DNA: TGTGCCAGCAGCGTAGCGTCTAGCAGCCTCACCGGGGAGCTGTTTTTT
CDR3: CASSVASSSLTGELFF

J: TRBJ1-6
D: TRBD1
V: TRBV2
size: many
DNA: TGTGCCAGCAGGACAGGGGCCCATAATTCACCCCTCCACTTT
CDR3: CASRTGAHNSPLHF

J: TRBJ2-1
D: -
V: TRBV10-2
size: -
DNA: TGCGCCAGCAGTGAGGTGGCCCCTAAGCAGTTCTTC
CDR3: CASSEVAPKQFF

J: TRBJ2-3
D: -
V: TRBV28
size: many
DNA: TGTGCCAGCAGTCCATTCCATAGCGGCAGCACAGATACGCAGTATTTT
CDR3: CASSPFHSGSTDTQYF

J: TRBJ2-7
D: TRBD2
V: TRBV7-8
size: few
DNA: TGTGCCAGCCGGCGGGAGGCCACCTACGAGCAGTACTTC
CDR3: CASRREATYEQYF

J: TRBJ2-3
D: -
V: TRBV5-1
size: few
DNA: TGCGCCAGCAGCTTGGGGGCCGTGGATACGCAGTATTTT
CDR3: CASSLGAVDTQYF

J: TRBJ2-7
D: TRBD1
V: TRBV6-1
size: -
DNA: TGTGCCAGCAGAGAACCCGGGACAGGGTTGAACGAGCAGTACTTC
CDR3: CASREPGTGLNEQYF

J: TRBJ1-5
D: -
V: TRBV24-1
size: -
DNA: TGTGCCACCAGTGATTCAGAATATAGCAATCAGCCCCAGCATTTT
CDR3: CATSDSEYSNQPQHF

J: TRBJ2-1
D: TRBD2
V: TRBV20-1
size: many
DNA: TGCAGTGCTAGCCCGACTAGCTTGTCCTACAATGAGCAGTTCTTC
CDR3: CSASPTSLSYNEQFF

J: TRBJ1-1
D: -
V: TRBV11-2
size: many
DNA: TGTGCCAGCAGCTTAGGGGCTGAAGCTTTCTTT
CDR3: CASSLGAEAFF

J: TRBJ2-1
D: -
V: TRBV6-2/TRBV6-3
size: few
DNA: TGTGCCAGCAGCTACAGAAATGAGCAGTTCTTC
CDR3: CASSYRNEQFF

J: TRBJ2-7
D: TRBD2
V: TRBV7-2
size: many
DNA: TGTGCCAGCAGCTTTAGTAGCGGGACCCACGAGCAGTACTTC
CDR3: CASSFSSGTHEQYF

J: TRBJ1-5
D: -
V: TRBV13
size: -
DNA: TGTGCCAGCAGCTTAGGAGGGTGGGGAGGGAATCAGCCCCAGCATTTT
CDR3: CASSLGGWGGNQPQHF

J: TRBJ1-2
D: -
V: TRBV7-9
size: many
DNA: TGTGCCAGCAGCTTAGTGACACTTAACTATGGCTACACCTTC
CDR3: CASSLVTLNYGYTF

J: TRBJ1-4
D: TRBD1
V: TRBV11-2
size: many
DNA: TGTGCCAGCAGCAAAAACAGGGGAGAAAAACTGTTTTTT
CDR3: CASSKNRGEKLFF

J: TRBJ2-5
D: TRBD2
V: TRBV10-2
size: many
DNA: TGCGCCAGCAGTGAGTCCAAACTAGCGGGAGAAGAGACCCAGTACTTC
CDR3: CASSESKLAGEETQYF

J: TRBJ2-7
D: -
V: TRBV6-1
size: few
DNA: TGTGCCAGCAGTGAAATTGTAGGACGGCTCTACGAGCAGTACTTC
CDR3: CASSEIVGRLYEQYF

J: TRBJ2-7
D: -
V: TRBV28
size: -
DNA: TGTGCCAGCAGTTTAAGCCCCAGGGCGGGCTACGAGCAGTACTTC
CDR3: CASSLSPRAGYEQYF

J: TRBJ2-2
D: -
V: TRBV2
size: -
DNA: TGTGCCAGCAGCCGTTGGGGGGCTAACACCGGGGAGCTGTTTTTT
CDR3: CASSRWGANTGELFF

J: TRBJ2-1
D: TRBD1
V: TRBV12-3/TRBV12-4
size: many
DNA: TGTGCCAGCACCCCACCCGACAGGGGGGCTTACAATGAGCAGTTCTTC
CDR3: CASTPPDRGAYNEQFF

J: TRBJ2-5
D: -
V: TRBV27
size: many
DNA: TGTGCCAGCAGTTTACTGGCGGGGGCGGTTGAAGAGACCCAGTACTTC
CDR3: CASSLLAGAVEETQYF

J: TRBJ2-7
D: -
V: TRBV7-8
size: many
DNA: TGTGCCAGCAGCTTAGAAAGGTCCAACTACGAGCAGTACTTC
CDR3: CASSLERSNYEQYF

J: TRBJ1-1
D: -
V: TRBV28
size: -
DNA: TGTGCCAGCAGCTGGGGTGGGGTAGGAGAGAACACTGAAGCTTTCTTT
CDR3: CASSWGGVGENTEAFF

J: TRBJ2-1
D: TRBD1
V: TRBV19
size: many
DNA: TGTGCCAGTAGGGGGACAGGGGGACTGGATGAGCAGTTCTTC
CDR3: CASRGTGGLDEQFF

J: TRBJ1-6
D: TRBD1
V: TRBV12-3/TRBV12-4
size: many
DNA: TGTGCCAGCAAACAGGGACAGGGCGGTTCACCCCTCCACTTT
CDR3: CASKQGQGGSPLHF

J: TRBJ2-1
D: -
V: TRBV18
size: -
DNA: TGTGCCAGCTCACCACGCAGGGTAAACTCCTACAATGAGCAGTTCTTC
CDR3: CASSPRRVNSYNEQFF

J: TRBJ2-3
D: TRBD2
V: TRBV11-2
size: -
DNA: TGTGCCAGCAGCTTAGGAGGTGCGGGAGGACCCCCAGATACGCAGTATTTT
CDR3: CASSLGGAGGPPDTQYF

J: TRBJ2-7
D: TRBD2
V: TRBV28
size: many
DNA: TGTGCCAGCAGAACTAGCGGGCAAGCCTACGAGCAGTACTTC
CDR3: CASRTSGQAYEQYF

J: TRBJ1-1
D: TRBD1
V: TRBV5-1
size: many
DNA: TGTGCCAGCAGCCCCCAGGGGGACACTGAAGCTTTCTTT
CDR3: CASSPQGDTEAFF

J: TRBJ2-6
D: -
V: TRBV11-1
size: few
DNA: TGTGCCAGCAGCCCCGGACCTGGGCAACTCTCTGGGGCCAACGTCCTGACTTTC
CDR3: CASSPGPGQLSGANVLTF

J: TRBJ2-7
D: -
V: TRBV11-2
size: many
DNA: TGTGCCAGCAGCTTTCTACAGGGTCCCTCCTACGAGCAGTACTTC
CDR3: CASSFLQGPSYEQYF